A selection of T cell receptor beta chains follows, all from one sample in a study of spatial heterogeneity in lung cancer. TCRdb independently ran MiXCR on the 5' RACE reads; one entry per CDR3 protein. The sample has 50,000 to 60,000 distinct CDR3 sequences; around 7.7% are singletons. This sample comprised PBMCs, obtained at follow-up. Receptors originate from a female donor with early-stage non-small cell lung cancer. The conserved cysteine and the conserved F or W are not part of the CDR3 here. Fields, in order: D gene, V gene, J gene, CDR3 protein. The D gene is left open where the match is weak.

d_call: NA
v_call: TRBV7-2
j_call: TRBJ1-2
cdr3_aa: APAFFTLYGYT

d_call: TRBD2
v_call: TRBV7-2
j_call: TRBJ2-7
cdr3_aa: ASRLRGGSNYEQY

d_call: NA
v_call: TRBV19
j_call: TRBJ1-5
cdr3_aa: ASSPDSLNQPQH

d_call: TRBD1
v_call: TRBV19
j_call: TRBJ2-1
cdr3_aa: ATVDRAPYNEQF

d_call: NA
v_call: TRBV6-2/TRBV6-3
j_call: TRBJ1-5
cdr3_aa: ASTPAGDYSNQPQH

d_call: NA
v_call: TRBV6-5
j_call: TRBJ1-1
cdr3_aa: ASSYSGSEAF

d_call: TRBD1
v_call: TRBV5-1
j_call: TRBJ1-2
cdr3_aa: ASSLEGTGTYYGYT

d_call: NA
v_call: TRBV6-1
j_call: TRBJ2-3
cdr3_aa: ASSEGGGALDTQY

d_call: TRBD1
v_call: TRBV6-5
j_call: TRBJ1-2
cdr3_aa: ASSYRTGGGYT

d_call: TRBD1
v_call: TRBV12-3/TRBV12-4
j_call: TRBJ1-5
cdr3_aa: ASSLATGPNQPQH

d_call: NA
v_call: TRBV29-1
j_call: TRBJ1-2
cdr3_aa: SVEQARGYT

d_call: NA
v_call: TRBV6-2/TRBV6-3
j_call: TRBJ2-7
cdr3_aa: ASKGASRSYEQY

d_call: NA
v_call: TRBV20-1
j_call: TRBJ1-2
cdr3_aa: SARPQGRRGYGYT

d_call: NA
v_call: TRBV29-1
j_call: TRBJ1-2
cdr3_aa: SVAPQGPYGYT

d_call: NA
v_call: TRBV20-1
j_call: TRBJ2-3
cdr3_aa: SARAPGTDTQY

d_call: TRBD1
v_call: TRBV9
j_call: TRBJ2-6
cdr3_aa: ASSVPTGALSGANVLT

d_call: NA
v_call: TRBV3-1
j_call: TRBJ2-7
cdr3_aa: ASSRSQGYEQY

d_call: NA
v_call: TRBV20-1
j_call: TRBJ1-5
cdr3_aa: SARPRGISNQPQH

d_call: NA
v_call: TRBV7-2
j_call: TRBJ2-5
cdr3_aa: ASSLGVTQTQY

d_call: TRBD1
v_call: TRBV5-1
j_call: TRBJ1-1
cdr3_aa: ASSLGLQGATAAF

d_call: NA
v_call: TRBV7-3
j_call: TRBJ2-5
cdr3_aa: ASSGGRRETQY

d_call: TRBD1
v_call: TRBV7-9
j_call: TRBJ1-4
cdr3_aa: ASSLDYGTGKEDEKLF

d_call: TRBD1
v_call: TRBV14
j_call: TRBJ2-5
cdr3_aa: ASSYYRGKY

d_call: NA
v_call: TRBV10-3
j_call: TRBJ2-7
cdr3_aa: AISERSYEQY

d_call: TRBD1
v_call: TRBV28
j_call: TRBJ2-3
cdr3_aa: ASSLYGQGAKTDTQY

d_call: TRBD2
v_call: TRBV9
j_call: TRBJ2-3
cdr3_aa: ASSVSVGGSIVSDTQY

d_call: TRBD2
v_call: TRBV6-2/TRBV6-3
j_call: TRBJ2-1
cdr3_aa: ASRTGGLAGFYNEQF

d_call: NA
v_call: TRBV4-3
j_call: TRBJ2-1
cdr3_aa: ASSQGGALFYNEQF

d_call: NA
v_call: TRBV4-3
j_call: TRBJ2-2
cdr3_aa: ASSQDPGVNTGELF

d_call: NA
v_call: TRBV18
j_call: TRBJ1-2
cdr3_aa: ASSPGGNYGYT

d_call: TRBD2
v_call: TRBV24-1
j_call: TRBJ2-5
cdr3_aa: ATSDASGGERTQY

d_call: TRBD1
v_call: TRBV10-1
j_call: TRBJ2-2
cdr3_aa: ASSETRQGMAGELF

d_call: TRBD1
v_call: TRBV24-1
j_call: TRBJ1-5
cdr3_aa: ATGTNSDRVGDSNQPQH

d_call: NA
v_call: TRBV4-1
j_call: TRBJ2-3
cdr3_aa: ASSQEFGSYTDTQY

d_call: TRBD2
v_call: TRBV18
j_call: TRBJ2-3
cdr3_aa: ASSSLTSGGYVDTQY

d_call: NA
v_call: TRBV7-9
j_call: TRBJ2-3
cdr3_aa: ASSWGEGTDTQY

d_call: NA
v_call: TRBV20-1
j_call: TRBJ2-1
cdr3_aa: SASAGDAYNEQF

d_call: NA
v_call: TRBV20-1
j_call: TRBJ2-2
cdr3_aa: SARVGGPVGELF

d_call: NA
v_call: TRBV9
j_call: TRBJ2-7
cdr3_aa: ASSANPGYEQY

d_call: NA
v_call: TRBV19
j_call: TRBJ2-1
cdr3_aa: ASTDSGTFYNEQF

d_call: NA
v_call: TRBV20-1
j_call: TRBJ1-1
cdr3_aa: SARTGGNTEAF

d_call: TRBD2
v_call: TRBV6-6
j_call: TRBJ2-3
cdr3_aa: ASSYPSGVSTDTQY